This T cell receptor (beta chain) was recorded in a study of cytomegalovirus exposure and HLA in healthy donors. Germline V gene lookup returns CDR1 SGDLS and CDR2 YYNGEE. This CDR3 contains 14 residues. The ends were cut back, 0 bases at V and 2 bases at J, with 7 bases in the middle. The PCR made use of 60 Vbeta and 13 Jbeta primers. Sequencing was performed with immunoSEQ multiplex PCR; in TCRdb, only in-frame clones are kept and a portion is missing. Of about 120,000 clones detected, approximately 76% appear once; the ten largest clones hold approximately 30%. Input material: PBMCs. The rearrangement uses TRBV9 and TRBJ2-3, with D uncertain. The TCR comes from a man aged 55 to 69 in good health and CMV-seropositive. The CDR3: CASSVAAATDTQYF. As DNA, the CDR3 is TGTGCCAGCAGCGTAGCTGCGGCCACAGATACGCAGTATTTT.